This TCR beta chain was captured in a study of cytomegalovirus exposure and HLA in healthy donors (dated by TCRdb to about 2017). Concerning the study at large: According to a later analysis, one platform produced both the 110 or so validation repertoires and the roughly 650 repertoires of the first cohort. The aim of the study was to test whether cataloging public T cell receptors could identify signatures of past pathogen exposure. Besides the first cohort of some 670 subjects, a separate validation cohort made up of about 120 different subjects was used. To predict cytomegalovirus infection status, the study brought together high-throughput TCR immunosequencing, statistical association of individual TCRs with disease status, and machine learning. Points the paper makes about the study in general: Three of the identified cytomegalovirus-associated TCR beta chains were confirmed in vitro to be specific for cytomegalovirus antigens. A later analysis found that TCRs clustered in the first cohort also tended to co-occur in the 120 validation repertoires, with more than 90% of cluster scores above 0. While some public TCRs were present in many individuals, most TCR sequences turned up only very rarely across donors. Cytomegalovirus status was reported to be diagnosed by the classifier with high specificity and sensitivity in both the original and validation cohorts. A total of fewer than 200 TCR beta chains were listed by the study as associated with cytomegalovirus. According to the authors, the approach could potentially be generalized to other disease states and immunological phenotypes. The validation cohort had no HLA typing available for a later analysis, so co-occurrence within that cohort was assessed over all 120 or so repertoires.

To note about this clone: Its antigen is still unknown. No clone much larger than this one lies a single base away; base qualities are absent.

The donors were included in the validation cohort of over a hundred subjects, a group kept apart from the approximately 700-subject first cohort. The CDR3 starts with the cysteine, ends with the phenylalanine, and has 16 residues. Only the CDR3 region is kept as DNA, spanning 48 bases read in frame from base 1. Reading the germline V gene gives CDR1 SNHLY and CDR2 FYNNEI. Germline trimming amounts to 6 bases on V and 0 bases on J, with 7 as the count of junction bases outside the gene matches. The library was made by the immunoSEQ multiplex PCR assay. Processing in the source paper ran as follows. To diagnose cytomegalovirus status from the catalog of TCR beta chain sequences, a statistical classification framework was built. TCRdb's version of the immuneACCESS table is confined to in-frame rearrangements and falls short of the full clone set. An unresolved V gene accounts for under half of the shortfall where checked; the remainder is of unknown origin. D and trimming were read from the DNA, whereas the V and J calls and clone size are those reported in that table. A total of 110,000 to 150,000 clones appear in this sample, roughly 89% of them only once. The ten largest clonotypes hold roughly 9.3% of the sample.

The rearrangement combines TRBV2 with TRBJ1-3, and TRBD1 matches 8 of the central bases. The sample consisted of PBMCs. The source is a woman younger than 35 in good health and CMV-seropositive. The bases read TGTGCCAGCAGCGTAAACAGGGGGTCCTCTGGAAACACCATATATTTT. Translated, it gives CASSVNRGSSGNTIYF.